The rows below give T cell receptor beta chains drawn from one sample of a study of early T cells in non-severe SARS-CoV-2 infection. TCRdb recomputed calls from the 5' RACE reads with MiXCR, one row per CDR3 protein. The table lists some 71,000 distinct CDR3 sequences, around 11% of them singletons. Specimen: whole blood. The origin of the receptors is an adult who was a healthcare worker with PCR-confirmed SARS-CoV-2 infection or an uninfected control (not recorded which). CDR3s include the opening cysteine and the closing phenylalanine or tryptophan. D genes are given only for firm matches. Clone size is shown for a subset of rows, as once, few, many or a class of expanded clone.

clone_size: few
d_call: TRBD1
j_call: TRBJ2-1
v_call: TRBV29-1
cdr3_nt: TGCAGCGCCGTAAGGGACAGGGGCTACAATGAGCAGTTCTTC
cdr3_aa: CSAVRDRGYNEQFF

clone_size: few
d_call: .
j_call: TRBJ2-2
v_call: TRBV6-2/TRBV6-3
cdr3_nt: TGTGCCAGCAGTTACGCCGGGGTGGGACCGAACACCGGGGAGCTGTTTTTT
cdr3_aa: CASSYAGVGPNTGELFF

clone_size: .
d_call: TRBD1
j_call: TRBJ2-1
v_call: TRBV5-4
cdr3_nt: TGTGCCAGCAGCACACCCCTACCGGGACAGGGGGCGCGGGTTCGCTACAATGAGCAGTTCTTC
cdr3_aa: CASSTPLPGQGARVRYNEQFF

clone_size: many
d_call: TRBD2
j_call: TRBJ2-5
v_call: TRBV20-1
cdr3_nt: TGCAGTGCTAGAGATCGGCTAGCGGGTAGAGAGACCCAGTACTTC
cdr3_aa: CSARDRLAGRETQYF

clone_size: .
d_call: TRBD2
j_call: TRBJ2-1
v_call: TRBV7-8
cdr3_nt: TGTGCCAGCAGCCCCCCAGCTAGCGGGGGGGCTGAGCAGTTCTTC
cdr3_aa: CASSPPASGGAEQFF

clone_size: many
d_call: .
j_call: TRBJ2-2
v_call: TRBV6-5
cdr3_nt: TGTGCCAGCAAGGACAGCAACATACCGAACACCGGGGAGCTGTTTTTT
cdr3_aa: CASKDSNIPNTGELFF

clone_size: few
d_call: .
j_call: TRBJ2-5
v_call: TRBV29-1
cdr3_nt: TGCAGCGTTGGGGGCCTACCGGAGACCCAGTACTTC
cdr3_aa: CSVGGLPETQYF

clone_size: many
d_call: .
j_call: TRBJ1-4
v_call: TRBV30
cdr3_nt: TGTGCCTGGAGTGTAGAGAGGGGATTAACTGAAAAACTGTTTTTT
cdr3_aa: CAWSVERGLTEKLFF

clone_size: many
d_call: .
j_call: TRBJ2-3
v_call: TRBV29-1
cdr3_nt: TGCAGCGCTGCGCGACGACTCACAGATACGCAGTATTTT
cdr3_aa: CSAARRLTDTQYF

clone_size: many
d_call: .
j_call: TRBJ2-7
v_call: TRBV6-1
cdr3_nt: TGTGCCAGCAGTGAAGCGGGGTTGTACGAGCAGTACTTC
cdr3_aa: CASSEAGLYEQYF

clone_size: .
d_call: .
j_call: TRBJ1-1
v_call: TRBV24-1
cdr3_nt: TGTGCCACCAGTGGACCAAACACTGAAGCTTTCTTT
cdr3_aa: CATSGPNTEAFF

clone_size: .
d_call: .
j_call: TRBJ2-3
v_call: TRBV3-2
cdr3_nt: TGTGCCAGCAGCCAAGCGAACCGGGACTCCCCGTCTTATTTT
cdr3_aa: CASSQANRDSPSYF

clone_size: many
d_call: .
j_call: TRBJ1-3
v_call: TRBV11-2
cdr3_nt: TGTGCCAGCAGCCCCGGACAAATCGAAAACACCATATATTTT
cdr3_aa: CASSPGQIENTIYF

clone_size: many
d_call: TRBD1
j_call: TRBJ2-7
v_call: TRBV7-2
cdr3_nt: TGTGCCAGCAGCTTATCCCCTCTGACGGGACAGGGAGGGTACGAGCAGTACTTC
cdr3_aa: CASSLSPLTGQGGYEQYF

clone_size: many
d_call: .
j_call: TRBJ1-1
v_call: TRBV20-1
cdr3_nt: TGCAGTGCGCTGACAAGGCCGAACACTGAAGCTTTCTTT
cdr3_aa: CSALTRPNTEAFF

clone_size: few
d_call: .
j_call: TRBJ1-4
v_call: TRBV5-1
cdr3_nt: TGCGCCAGCAGCTTCGCAGGGCAGGGTGAAAAACTGTTTTTT
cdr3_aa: CASSFAGQGEKLFF

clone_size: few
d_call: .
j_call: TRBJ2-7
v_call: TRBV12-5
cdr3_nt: TGTGCTAGTGGCTCCTACGACAGGAGGGGTTCCTACGAGCAGTACTTC
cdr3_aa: CASGSYDRRGSYEQYF

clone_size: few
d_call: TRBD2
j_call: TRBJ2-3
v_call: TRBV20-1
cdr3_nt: TGCAGTGCCCCAGAACCGCTAGCGGGTAAAATCGTAGATACGCAGTATTTT
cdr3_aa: CSAPEPLAGKIVDTQYF

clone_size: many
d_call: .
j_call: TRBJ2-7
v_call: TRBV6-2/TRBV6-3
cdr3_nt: TGTGCCAGCTATCATAAGATCTCCTACGAGCAGTACTTC
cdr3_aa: CASYHKISYEQYF

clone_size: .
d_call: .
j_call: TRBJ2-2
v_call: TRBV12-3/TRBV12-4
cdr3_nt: TGTGCCAGCAGTGGGGGACTTTACACCGGGGAGCTGTTTTTT
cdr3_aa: CASSGGLYTGELFF

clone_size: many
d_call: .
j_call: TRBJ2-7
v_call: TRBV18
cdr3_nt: TGTGCCAGCTCACGAGCAGGGCAGAGCTCCTACGAGCAGTACTTC
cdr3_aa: CASSRAGQSSYEQYF

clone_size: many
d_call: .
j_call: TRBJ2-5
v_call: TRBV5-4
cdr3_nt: TGTGCCAGCAGCTACAAAGAGACCCAGTACTTC
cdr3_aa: CASSYKETQYF

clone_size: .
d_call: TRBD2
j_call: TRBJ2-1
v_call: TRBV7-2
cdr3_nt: TGTGCCAGCAGCTTACTAGCGGACTCCTACAATGAGCAGTTCTTC
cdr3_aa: CASSLLADSYNEQFF

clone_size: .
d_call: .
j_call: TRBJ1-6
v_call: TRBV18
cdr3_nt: TGTGCCAGCTCCCCGACGTCGGACTCCTATAATTCACCCCTCCACTTT
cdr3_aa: CASSPTSDSYNSPLHF

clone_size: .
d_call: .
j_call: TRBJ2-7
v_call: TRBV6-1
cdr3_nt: TGTGCCAGCAGTGATTTTACAGTGTCCTACGAGCAGTACTTC
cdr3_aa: CASSDFTVSYEQYF

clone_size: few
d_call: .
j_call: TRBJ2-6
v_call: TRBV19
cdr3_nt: TGTGCCAGTACTCTCACCGTATCTGGGGCCAACGTCCTGACTTTC
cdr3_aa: CASTLTVSGANVLTF

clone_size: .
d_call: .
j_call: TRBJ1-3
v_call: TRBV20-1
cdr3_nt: TGCAGTGCTAGAGATCTTGGAAACACCATATATTTT
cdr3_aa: CSARDLGNTIYF

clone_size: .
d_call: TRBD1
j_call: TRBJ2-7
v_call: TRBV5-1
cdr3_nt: TGCGCCAGCAGCTTGGGAGGGGGCCCCTACGAGCAGTACTTC
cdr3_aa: CASSLGGGPYEQYF

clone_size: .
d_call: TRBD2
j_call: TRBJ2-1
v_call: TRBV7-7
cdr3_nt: TGTGCCAGCAGCCCATGGACTAGCGGGGGAGCTACCAATGAGCAGTTCTTC
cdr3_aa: CASSPWTSGGATNEQFF

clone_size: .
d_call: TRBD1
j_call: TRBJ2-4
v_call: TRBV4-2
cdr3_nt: TGTGCCAGCAGCCCCAGGGGGACAGCTGGGGCCAGAAACATTCAGTACTTC
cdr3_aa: CASSPRGTAGARNIQYF

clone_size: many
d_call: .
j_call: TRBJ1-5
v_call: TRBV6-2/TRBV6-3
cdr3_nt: TGTGCCAGCAGTACCTCGTATCGGGCCCAGCATTTT
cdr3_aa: CASSTSYRAQHF

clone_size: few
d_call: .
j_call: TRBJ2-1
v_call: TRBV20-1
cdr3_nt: TGCAGTGCTAGCGGGAGAGGGGGATCCCTGATCAATGAGCAGTTCTTC
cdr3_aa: CSASGRGGSLINEQFF

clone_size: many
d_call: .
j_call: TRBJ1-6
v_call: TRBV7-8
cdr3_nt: TGTGCCAGCAGCGTGGACCAGGATCGACTTTATAATTCACCCCTCCACTTT
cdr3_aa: CASSVDQDRLYNSPLHF

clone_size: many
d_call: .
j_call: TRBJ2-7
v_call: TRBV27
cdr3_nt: TGTGCCAGCAGTTTATACAGGGAAGGTGCCTACGAGCAGTACTTC
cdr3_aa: CASSLYREGAYEQYF

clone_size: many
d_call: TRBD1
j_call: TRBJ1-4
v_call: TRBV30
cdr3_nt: TGTGCCTGGGAACGACAGGGGTTTACTGAAAAACTGTTTTTT
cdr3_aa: CAWERQGFTEKLFF

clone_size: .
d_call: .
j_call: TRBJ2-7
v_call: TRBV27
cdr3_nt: TGTGCCAGCAGTTTGCGAAGGCTGAACTACGAGCAGTACTTC
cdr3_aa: CASSLRRLNYEQYF

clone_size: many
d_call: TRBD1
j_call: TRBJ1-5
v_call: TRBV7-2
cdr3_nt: TGTGCCAGCAGCTCCGGGACAGGGAACTTTCAGCCCCAGCATTTT
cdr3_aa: CASSSGTGNFQPQHF

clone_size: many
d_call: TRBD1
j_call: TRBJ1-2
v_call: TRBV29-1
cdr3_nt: TGCAGCGTTATCGGACAGGATGGCTACACCTTC
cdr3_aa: CSVIGQDGYTF